One TCR beta chain is described in this entry. The CDR3 sequence is 16 residues long. Per germline, CDR1 MNHEY and CDR2 SVGEGT. Trimming at V came to 5 bases and at J to 1 base, leaving 8 bases not matched to a gene. Authors' methods: Nucleated cell counts were estimated from reference gene primer amplification. The repertoire was sequenced with immunoSEQ multiplex PCR; TCRdb's copy has only in-frame clones and lacks some. D and trimming were read from the DNA, whereas the V and J calls and clone size are those reported in that table. The sample includes around 180,000 clones, roughly 80% of them seen just once. The sample comes from a study of blood T cell repertoires in COVID-19. Study summary: Researchers got acute and convalescent COVID-19 samples from the United States, Italy and Spain. In each case, the material was cDNA or gDNA derived from T cells, B-cell-depleted T cells, or PBMCs.

The TCR sequence derives from a human donor in a cohort sampled during active COVID-19. The chain recombines TRBV6-2 or TRBV6-3 with TRBJ2-7; TRBD1 matches 10 bases. Sequenced material: peripheral blood. The CDR3, as DNA: TGTGCCAGCAGTCTATCGACAGGGGGCGATTCCTACGAGCAGTACTTC. Its protein product is CASSLSTGGDSYEQYF.